Listed below are T cell receptor beta chains from one sample, sequenced in a study of blood T cell repertoires in COVID-19. TCRdb's table, derived via immunoSEQ multiplex PCR, lists solely in-frame clones and lacks some. The repertoire holds approximately 250,000 clones, with around nine tenths as singletons. The sequencing input was peripheral blood. The receptors shown here come from a young man with COVID-19, enrolled during active disease. The CDR3 runs from the conserved cysteine through the conserved F or W. D genes are given only for firm matches. Clone size is shown for a subset of rows, as once, few, many or a class of expanded clone.

cdr3_nt cdr3_aa j_call v_call d_call clone_size
TGTGCCAGCAGTTACCTACAACAGGAGGAGCTGTTTTTT CASSYLQQEELFF TRBJ2-2 TRBV6-5 - -
TGTGCCAGCAGCTACCCGGGACAGGAGCTCTATGGCTACACCTTC CASSYPGQELYGYTF TRBJ1-2 TRBV5-5 TRBD1 -
TGTGCCAGCAGCTTGTCGCAGAAAGAAGAGACCCAGTACTTC CASSLSQKEETQYF TRBJ2-5 TRBV5-5 - -
TGCGCCAGCAGCTCCTCGAGGGAAGGTCGCTCACCCCTCCACTTT CASSSSREGRSPLHF TRBJ1-6 TRBV5-1 - once
TGTGCCATCAGGGATAGCGGGGGTAATTCACCCCTCCACTTT CAIRDSGGNSPLHF TRBJ1-6 TRBV10-3 - -
TGTGCCAGTAGTATCCGGGACACCCTCTACGAGCAGTACTTC CASSIRDTLYEQYF TRBJ2-7 TRBV19 - -
TGTGCCAGCAGACGCGACAAGTCGCAGTATTTT CASRRDKSQYF TRBJ2-3 TRBV7-9 - -
TGTGCCATCAGTGGACAGGACCGGAACACTGAAGCTTTCTTT CAISGQDRNTEAFF TRBJ1-1 TRBV10-3 - once
TGCGCCAGCAGTCATTCAGGGCCGGTGACTGAAGCTTTCTTT CASSHSGPVTEAFF TRBJ1-1 TRBV23-1 - -
TGTGCTACAGCTACACGACCCAATCAGCCCCAGCATTTT CATATRPNQPQHF TRBJ1-5 TRBV12-3/TRBV12-4 - -
TGTGCCAGCAGTGCACCCAGAACGGGGGGTTCTGGCGAGCAGTACTTC CASSAPRTGGSGEQYF TRBJ2-7 TRBV6-1 TRBD2 -
TGTGCCAGCACGCGACTGAGGGAGACCCAGTACTTC CASTRLRETQYF TRBJ2-5 TRBV2 - -
TGTGCCAGCAGTGAAACCGGGGTGGCCTATGGCTACACCTTC CASSETGVAYGYTF TRBJ1-2 TRBV6-1 - -
TGTGCCAGCAGCCCAAGACAGCACGCGAACACCGGGGAGCTGTTTTTT CASSPRQHANTGELFF TRBJ2-2 TRBV9 - -
TGTGCCAGCTCACCTCGGGGCGGGGAGCTGTTTTTT CASSPRGGELFF TRBJ2-2 TRBV18 - -
TGCGCCAGCAGCTTGGATCAGGCGCCGATCTCTGGAAACACCATATATTTT CASSLDQAPISGNTIYF TRBJ1-3 TRBV5-1 - -
TGTGCCAGCAGTGATCTAGCGGGGGGGCGGGGCACAGATACGCAGTATTTT CASSDLAGGRGTDTQYF TRBJ2-3 TRBV2 TRBD2 -
TGTGCCAGCACCTGGGCGGGAAACACCATATATTTT CASTWAGNTIYF TRBJ1-3 TRBV12-3/TRBV12-4 - -
TGTGCCAGCAGTCACCGGGACAGTGGTTCACCCCTCCACTTT CASSHRDSGSPLHF TRBJ1-6 TRBV6-6 TRBD1 -
TGTGCCAGCAGCCAAGGAACTAATAGCAATCAGCCCCAGCATTTT CASSQGTNSNQPQHF TRBJ1-5 TRBV3-1/TRBV3-2 - -
TGTGCCTGGAGTTCGATTCCCGGGACAGGGGAGAATGAGCAGTTCTTC CAWSSIPGTGENEQFF TRBJ2-1 TRBV30 TRBD1 -
TGTGCCAGCAGCCGGGGGGGGCACACTGAAGCTTTCTTT CASSRGGHTEAFF TRBJ1-1 TRBV3-1/TRBV3-2 - -
TGTGCCAGCAGCTCGCCGGGACAGGAGCCGCTTAAACACTTT CASSSPGQEPLKHF TRBJ1-6 TRBV7-9 TRBD1 -
TGTGCCAGCAGCCCCGAGGGGGGGGGCTCTCCCTATGGCTACACCTTC CASSPEGGGSPYGYTF TRBJ1-2 TRBV5-5 - -
TGTGCCACCAGTGATGGACAGGGCTATGGCTACACCTTC CATSDGQGYGYTF TRBJ1-2 TRBV24-1 TRBD1 once
TGCGCCAGCAGTGAGCCGGACAGGGGATTCCCTGGAAACACCATATATTTT CASSEPDRGFPGNTIYF TRBJ1-3 TRBV10-2 TRBD1 -
TGTGCCAGCAGCTTAGAGATCAGGGTTCGGAATTCACCCCTCCACTTT CASSLEIRVRNSPLHF TRBJ1-6 TRBV11-2 - -
TGTGCCAGCAGCCCGGACAGGGGAATGGGTGAAAAACTGTTTTTT CASSPDRGMGEKLFF TRBJ1-4 TRBV7-2 TRBD1 -
TGTGCCAGCAGCGAAGGACTCCCAAATTCGGACAGGGGAAAAGGCTACACCTTC CASSEGLPNSDRGKGYTF TRBJ1-2 TRBV6-1 TRBD1 -
TGTGCCAGCAGCTCATATCGGGACAAAGGGACCCAGTACTTC CASSSYRDKGTQYF TRBJ2-5 TRBV5-6 - -
TGTGCCAGCTCACCAATTGGGTCAGGGGGTCCAACAGATACGCAGTATTTT CASSPIGSGGPTDTQYF TRBJ2-3 TRBV18 TRBD1 once
TGTGCCAGCAGCGAGACCGGGACAGGGGTCTCCTACGAGCAGTACTTC CASSETGTGVSYEQYF TRBJ2-7 TRBV4-2 TRBD1 -